This T cell receptor (beta chain) was sequenced during a study of T cell repertoires in cytomegalovirus infection. Notes on the study in general: Clonotype analysis showed dominance of the ex vivo response by HLA-C-restricted CMV-specific TCR beta clonotypes.

TCRdb independently ran MiXCR on the reads; one entry per CDR3 protein. The profile covers 490,000 or so distinct CDR3 sequences, with around 10% appearing a single time and approximately 10% taken by the ten largest. This CDR3 is 18 amino acids long. V shed 5 bases and J 0 bases; nucleotides not matched to a gene: 13. Germline V gene data show CDR1 as SGHVS and CDR2 as FQNEAQ. This clonotype was detected ten times or more. Its target is not known. This chain joins TRBV7-8 and TRBJ1-1, with 9 bases aligning to TRBD1. This TCR was sampled from a human donor in good health (CMV status not recorded). Some clones in this sample may be carry-over from other donors' samples. The sequencing sample was made of PBMCs. DNA for the CDR3: TGTGCCAGCAGCCGAGTTGGACAGGGGCCACTTATGAACACTGAAGCTTTCTTT. Its translation is CASSRVGQGPLMNTEAFF. Together with reference TRBV7-8 and TRBJ1-1, the CDR3 gives the full variable domain: GAGVSQSPRYKVAKRGQDVALRCDPISGHVSLFWYQQALGQGPEFLTYFQNEAQLDKSGLPSDRFFAERPEGSVSTLKIQRTQQEDSAVYLCASSRVGQGPLMNTEAFFGQGTRLTVV.